A single sample is the source of the 8 T cell receptor beta chains below, sequenced in a study of radiotherapy plus CTLA-4 blockade in lung cancer. Sequencing used immunoSEQ multiplex PCR; TCRdb keeps in-frame clones, though not all of them. The sample shows 80,000 to 95,000 clones, approximately 80% of them seen only once. Sample: peripheral blood, taken from a patient treated with radiotherapy plus ipilimumab. All receptors come from a human donor with non-small cell lung cancer that progressed on radiotherapy plus ipilimumab.

CDR3 amino acids: CASKLAGNNEQFF. The CDR3 DNA reads TGTGCCAGCAAGCTAGCGGGTAACAATGAGCAGTTCTTC. The rearrangement links TRBV27 to TRBJ2-1; 8 bases are shared with TRBD2. From germline, CDR1 is MNHEY and CDR2 SMNVEV (reference sequence). Trimming took 7 bases from V and 5 from J; bases not matched to a gene: 4. The CDR3 is 13 amino acids.

The chain carries TRBV6-6 and TRBJ2-2, with D uncertain. This CDR3 has 13 amino acids. Trimming stripped 0 bases from V and 11 bases from J, with 10 bases between. Germline V gene data show CDR1 as MNHNY and CDR2 as SVGAGI (reference sequence). CDR3: CASSYSIWNELFF. The DNA of the CDR3 is TGTGCCAGCAGTTACTCGATTTGGAACGAGCTGTTTTTT.

This clone was recorded once. CDR3 protein: CASSMIGWQGNYGYTF. The CDR3 nucleotides are TGTGCCAGTAGTATGATCGGTTGGCAGGGGAACTATGGCTACACCTTC. The rearrangement joins TRBV19 to TRBJ1-2; tentative D call: TRBD1 (6 bases). The germline gives CDR1 LNHDA, CDR2 SQIVND (reference sequence). Trimming took 3 bases from V and 2 from J, leaving 16 bases between them. The CDR3 has 16 residues.

This clone was recorded a few times. V gene TRBV30 combines with J gene TRBJ2-4; 7 nucleotides align to TRBD1. The V and J ends lost 0 bases and 4 bases, in that order; junction bases with no gene match: 6. The germline gives CDR1 GTSNPN, CDR2 SVGIG (reference sequence). The length of the CDR3 is 15 residues. Here the CDR3 reads CAWSVFGTEKNIQYF. CDR3 sequence (DNA): TGTGCCTGGAGTGTATTTGGGACAGAGAAAAACATTCAGTACTTC.

V and J are TRBV6-1 and TRBJ1-5; no definite D call. CDR3 length equals 11 residues. Trimming pared 8 bases from V and 4 bases from J, leaving 6 bases between. The germline V gene encodes CDR1 MNHNS and CDR2 SASEGT. The CDR3 coding sequence is TGTGCCAGCGGCAGAAATCAGCCCCAGCATTTT. Protein product: CASGRNQPQHF.

This chain joins TRBV28 and TRBJ2-3, with 12 bases lining up with TRBD2. Germline CDR1 MDHEN, CDR2 SYDVKM. CDR3 size: 15 residues. V lost 4 bases, J lost 5 bases, and 4 bases stayed unmatched. CDR3 sequence (DNA): TGTGCCAGCAGTTCCCTAGCGGGAGGGGGAGATACGCAGTATTTT. Translated: CASSSLAGGGDTQYF.

The chain carries TRBV5-1 and TRBJ2-3, with unresolved D. CDR1 is SGHRS, CDR2 YFSETQ, per germline. The CDR3 length is 11 residues. Trimming pared 2 bases from V and 6 bases from J, leaving 4 bases between. This CDR3 reads CASSLRDTQYF. The CDR3 DNA follows: TGCGCCAGCAGCTTAAGGGATACGCAGTATTTT. Variable domain in full (rest from reference TRBV5-1 and TRBJ2-3): KAGVTQTPRYLIKTRGQQVTLSCSPISGHRSVSWYQQTPGQGLQFLFEYFSETQRNKGNFPGRFSGRQFSNSRSEMNVSTLELGDSALYLCASSLRDTQYFGPGTRLTVL.

CDR3 sequence (DNA): TGTGCCAGCACTTCCCTTTCTGGGGCCAACGTCCTGACTTTC. Translating it yields CASTSLSGANVLTF. The chain is built from TRBV7-6 and TRBJ2-6, with D hard to call. Trimming removed 7 bases from V and 1 base from J, with 8 bases in between. The CDR3 has 14 residues. Germline-derived CDR1 and CDR2 are SGHVS and FNYEAQ.